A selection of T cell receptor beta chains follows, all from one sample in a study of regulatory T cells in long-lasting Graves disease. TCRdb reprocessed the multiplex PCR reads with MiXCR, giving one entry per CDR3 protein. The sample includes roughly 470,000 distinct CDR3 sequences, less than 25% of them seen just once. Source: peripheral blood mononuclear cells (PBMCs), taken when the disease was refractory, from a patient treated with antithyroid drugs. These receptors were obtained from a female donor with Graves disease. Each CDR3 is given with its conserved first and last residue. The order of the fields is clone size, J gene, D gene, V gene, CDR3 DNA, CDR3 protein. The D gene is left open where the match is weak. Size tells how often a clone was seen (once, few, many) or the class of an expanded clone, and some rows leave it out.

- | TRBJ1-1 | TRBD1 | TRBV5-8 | TGTGCCAGCAGACACGATCGACAGGGGACGAACACTGAAGCTTTCTTT | CASRHDRQGTNTEAFF
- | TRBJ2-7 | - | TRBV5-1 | TGCGCCAGCAGCTTTCCCATTCTTGGCGGAGGACCGAGCTCCTACGAGCAGTACTTC | CASSFPILGGGPSSYEQYF
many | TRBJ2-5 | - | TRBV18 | TGTGCCAGCTCAACCAGGGGTAATAGTGAGACCCAGTACTTC | CASSTRGNSETQYF
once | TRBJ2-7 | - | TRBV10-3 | TGTGCCATCAGTCCCGCAGTGGAACCCTACGAGCAGTACTTC | CAISPAVEPYEQYF
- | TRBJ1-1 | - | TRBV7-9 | TGTGCCAGCAGCTTAGGGACAGATAACACTGAAGCTTTCTTT | CASSLGTDNTEAFF
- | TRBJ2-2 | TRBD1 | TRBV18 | TGTGCCAGCTCCCGAACCGGGACAGGGAACACCGGGGAGCTGTTTTTT | CASSRTGTGNTGELFF
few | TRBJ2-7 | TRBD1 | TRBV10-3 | TGTGCCATCGGGGGACAGGCGAGCTACGAGCAGTACTTC | CAIGGQASYEQYF
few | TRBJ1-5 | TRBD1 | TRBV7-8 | TGTGCCAGCAGCCCGGACAGGGGGGGGGTGCAACCCCAGCATTTT | CASSPDRGGVQPQHF
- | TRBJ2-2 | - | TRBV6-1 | TGTGCCAGCAGTGAAGGAGGGGGATCCGGGGAGCTGTTTTTT | CASSEGGGSGELFF
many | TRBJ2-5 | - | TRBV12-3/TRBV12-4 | TGTGCCAGCAGTTTGTCACAGCAAGAGACCCAGTACTTC | CASSLSQQETQYF
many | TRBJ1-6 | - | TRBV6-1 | TGTGCCAGCACCATCTCAGGGCTGTATAATTCACCCCTCCACTTT | CASTISGLYNSPLHF
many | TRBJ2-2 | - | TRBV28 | TGTGCCAGCAGTTCTTACGACGCGAACACCGAGGAGCTGTTTTTT | CASSSYDANTEELFF
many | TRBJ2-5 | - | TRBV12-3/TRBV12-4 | TGTGCCAGCAGAAGGGGTGAAGAGACCCAGTACTTC | CASRRGEETQYF
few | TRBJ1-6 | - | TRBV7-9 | TGTGCCAGCAGCTTAGAACAGAATAATTCACCCCTCCACTTT | CASSLEQNNSPLHF
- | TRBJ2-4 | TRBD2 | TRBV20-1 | TGCAGTGCTAGGGAAGAATCTAGCGGGATCCGAGCCAAAAACATTCAGTACTTC | CSAREESSGIRAKNIQYF
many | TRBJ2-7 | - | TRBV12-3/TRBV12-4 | TGTGCCAGCGGCGGTTTAGAGCAGTACTTC | CASGGLEQYF
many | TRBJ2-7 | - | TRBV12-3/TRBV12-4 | TGTGCCAGCAGTTTAGCGCAAGGCCCCTACGAGCAGTACTTC | CASSLAQGPYEQYF
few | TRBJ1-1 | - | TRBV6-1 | TGTGCCAGCATGAGGGACACGTTGAACACTGAAGCTTTCTTT | CASMRDTLNTEAFF
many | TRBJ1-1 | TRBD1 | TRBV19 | TGTGCCAGTAGTATCCGGACAGGGGGCACTGAAGCTTTCTTT | CASSIRTGGTEAFF
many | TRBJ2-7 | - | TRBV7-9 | TGTGCCAGCAGCTCACCTTGGGACGAGCAGTACTTC | CASSSPWDEQYF
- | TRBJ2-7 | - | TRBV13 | TGTGCCAGCAGCTTGGCCTTAACCTCCTACGAGCAGTACTTC | CASSLALTSYEQYF
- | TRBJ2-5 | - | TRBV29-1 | TGCAGCGCAGGGTCAGGAGAGGCCCAGTACTTC | CSAGSGEAQYF
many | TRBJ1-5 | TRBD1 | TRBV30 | TGTGCCTGGAGCCGGACAGGGTCCCATAGCAATCAGCCCCAGCATTTT | CAWSRTGSHSNQPQHF
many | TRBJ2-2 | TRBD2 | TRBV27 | TGTGCCAGCAGGGTGGGACTAAACACCGGGGAGCTGTTTTTT | CASRVGLNTGELFF
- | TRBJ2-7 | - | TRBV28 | TGTGCCACCCGGAGGAAAGCCGCCTACGAGCAGTACTTC | CATRRKAAYEQYF
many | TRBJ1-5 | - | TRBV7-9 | TGTGCCAGCAGCTTAGGGGCAGGAGATAGCAATCAGCCCCAGCATTTT | CASSLGAGDSNQPQHF
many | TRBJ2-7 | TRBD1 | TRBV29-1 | TGCAGCGTAAAGCTCACCGACAGGGGGACTCACCTCTCCTTCTACGAGCAGTACTTC | CSVKLTDRGTHLSFYEQYF
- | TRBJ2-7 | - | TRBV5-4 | TGTGCCAGCAGCATAGGACCTATCGAGCAGTACTTC | CASSIGPIEQYF
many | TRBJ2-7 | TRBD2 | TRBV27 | TGTGCCAGCAGTTCTTATGGACTAGCGGGAGAGTACGAGCAGTACTTC | CASSSYGLAGEYEQYF
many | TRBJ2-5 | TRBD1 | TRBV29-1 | TGCAGCGTTGAGTTTGGCCCTGATGTCCGGGACAGCAGTCAAGAGACCCAGTACTTC | CSVEFGPDVRDSSQETQYF
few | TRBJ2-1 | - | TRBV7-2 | TGTGCCAGCAGCGTCCCTAGGGGGGGGGGCTATGGCGATGAGCAGTTCTTC | CASSVPRGGGYGDEQFF
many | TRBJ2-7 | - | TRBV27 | TGTGCCAGCAGTTTATCCCTATTCTCCTACGAGCAGTACTTC | CASSLSLFSYEQYF
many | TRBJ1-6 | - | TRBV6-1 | TGTGCCAGCGCAGCAGGGATCTCTTCACCCCTCCACTTT | CASAAGISSPLHF
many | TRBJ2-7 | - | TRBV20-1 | TGCAGTGCCCGCGGTGGCTCCTACGAGCAGTACTTC | CSARGGSYEQYF
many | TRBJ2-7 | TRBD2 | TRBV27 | TGTGCCAGCATCTGGACTAGCGGGGCAATCTACGAGCAGTACTTC | CASIWTSGAIYEQYF
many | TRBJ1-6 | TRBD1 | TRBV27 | TGTGCCAGCAGTCCCGGGACAGGGCTTTCACCCCTCCACTTT | CASSPGTGLSPLHF
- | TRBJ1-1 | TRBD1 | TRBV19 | TGTGCCAGTAGTATAGTACCGACAGGGGACACTGAAGCTTTCTTT | CASSIVPTGDTEAFF
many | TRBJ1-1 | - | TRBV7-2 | TGTGCCAGCAGCTCCTATATTAACACTGAAGCTTTCTTT | CASSSYINTEAFF
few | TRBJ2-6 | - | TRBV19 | TGTGCCAGTAGTATAGGGTGGGGGGCCAACGTCCTGACTTTC | CASSIGWGANVLTF